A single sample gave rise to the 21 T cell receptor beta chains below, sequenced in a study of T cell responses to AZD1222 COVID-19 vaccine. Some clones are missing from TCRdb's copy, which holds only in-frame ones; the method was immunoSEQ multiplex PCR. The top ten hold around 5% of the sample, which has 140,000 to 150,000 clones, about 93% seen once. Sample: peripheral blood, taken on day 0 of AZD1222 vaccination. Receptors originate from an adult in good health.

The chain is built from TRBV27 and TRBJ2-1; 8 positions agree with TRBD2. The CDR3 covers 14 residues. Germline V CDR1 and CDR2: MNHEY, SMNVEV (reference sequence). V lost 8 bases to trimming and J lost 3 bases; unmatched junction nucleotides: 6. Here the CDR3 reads CASSSGLDYNEQFF. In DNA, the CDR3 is TGTGCCAGCTCATCGGGACTAGACTACAATGAGCAGTTCTTC.

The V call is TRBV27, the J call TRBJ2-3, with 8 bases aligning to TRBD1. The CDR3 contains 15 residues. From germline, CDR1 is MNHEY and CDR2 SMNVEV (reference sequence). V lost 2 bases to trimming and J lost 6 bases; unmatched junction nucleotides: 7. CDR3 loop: CASSLRGRGRDTQYF. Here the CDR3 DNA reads TGTGCCAGCAGTTTACGTGGCAGGGGGCGGGATACGCAGTATTTT.

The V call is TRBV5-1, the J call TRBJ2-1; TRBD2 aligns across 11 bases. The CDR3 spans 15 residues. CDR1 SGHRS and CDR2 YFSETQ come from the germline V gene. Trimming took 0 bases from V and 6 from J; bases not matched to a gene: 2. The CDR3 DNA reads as TGCGCCAGCAGCTTGGAGCTAGCGGGAGGCAATGAGCAGTTCTTC. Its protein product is CASSLELAGGNEQFF.

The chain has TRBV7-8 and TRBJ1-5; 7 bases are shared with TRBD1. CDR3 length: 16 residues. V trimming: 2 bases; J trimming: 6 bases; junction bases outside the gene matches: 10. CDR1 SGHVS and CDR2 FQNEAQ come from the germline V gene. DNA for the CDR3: TGTGCCAGCAGCTTAATTTGGGGGCAGGGGGGTCAGCCCCAGCATTTT. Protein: CASSLIWGQGGQPQHF.

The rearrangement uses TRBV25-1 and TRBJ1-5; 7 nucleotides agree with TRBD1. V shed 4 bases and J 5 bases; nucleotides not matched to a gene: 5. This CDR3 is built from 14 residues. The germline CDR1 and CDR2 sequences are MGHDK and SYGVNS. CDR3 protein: CASSGGGPHQPQHF. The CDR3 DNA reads TGTGCCAGCAGTGGAGGGGGCCCCCATCAGCCCCAGCATTTT.

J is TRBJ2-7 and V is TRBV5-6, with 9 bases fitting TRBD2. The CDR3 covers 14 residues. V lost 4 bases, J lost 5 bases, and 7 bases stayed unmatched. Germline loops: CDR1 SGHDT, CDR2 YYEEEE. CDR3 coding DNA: TGTGCCAGCAGCCGACTTAGCGGGAGCGACGAGCAGTACTTC. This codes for CASSRLSGSDEQYF. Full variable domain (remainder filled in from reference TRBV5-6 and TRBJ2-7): DAGVTQSPTHLIKTRGQQVTLRCSPKSGHDTVSWYQQALGQGPQFIFQYYEEEERQRGNFPDRFSGHQFPNYSSELNVNALLLGDSALYLCASSRLSGSDEQYFGPGTRLTVT.

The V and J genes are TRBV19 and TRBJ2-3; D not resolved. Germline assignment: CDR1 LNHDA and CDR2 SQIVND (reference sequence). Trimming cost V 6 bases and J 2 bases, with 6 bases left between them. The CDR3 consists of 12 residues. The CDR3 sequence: CASSPFTDTQYF. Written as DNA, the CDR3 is TGTGCCAGTAGCCCCTTCACAGATACGCAGTATTTT.

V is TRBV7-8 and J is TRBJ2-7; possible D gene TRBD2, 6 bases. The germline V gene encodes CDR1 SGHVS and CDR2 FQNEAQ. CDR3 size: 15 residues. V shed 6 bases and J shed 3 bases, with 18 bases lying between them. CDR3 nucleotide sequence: TGTGCCAGCAGTTACGGGACGGAGGGGTACTACGAGCAGTACTTC. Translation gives CASSYGTEGYYEQYF. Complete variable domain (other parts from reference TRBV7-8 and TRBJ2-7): GAGVSQSPRYKVAKRGQDVALRCDPISGHVSLFWYQQALGQGPEFLTYFQNEAQLDKSGLPSDRFFAERPEGSVSTLKIQRTQQEDSAVYLCASSYGTEGYYEQYFGPGTRLTVT.

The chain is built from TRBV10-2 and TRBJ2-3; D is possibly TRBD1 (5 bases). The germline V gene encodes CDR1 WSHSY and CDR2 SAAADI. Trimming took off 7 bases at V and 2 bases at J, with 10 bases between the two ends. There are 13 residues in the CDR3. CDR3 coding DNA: TGCGCCAGCACAGGGCGCCACACAGATACGCAGTATTTT. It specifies CASTGRHTDTQYF.

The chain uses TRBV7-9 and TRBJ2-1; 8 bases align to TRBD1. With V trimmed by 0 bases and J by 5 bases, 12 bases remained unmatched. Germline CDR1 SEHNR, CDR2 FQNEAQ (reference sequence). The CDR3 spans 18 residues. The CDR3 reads CASSLAPTGVRGHNEQFF. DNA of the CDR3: TGTGCCAGCAGCTTAGCTCCGACAGGGGTTCGGGGACACAATGAGCAGTTCTTC. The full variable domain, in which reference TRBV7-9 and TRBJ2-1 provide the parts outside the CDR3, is DTGVSQNPRHKITKRGQNVTFRCDPISEHNRLYWYRQTLGQGPEFLTYFQNEAQLEKSRLLSDRFSAERPKGSFSTLEIQRTEQGDSAMYLCASSLAPTGVRGHNEQFFGPGTRLTVL.

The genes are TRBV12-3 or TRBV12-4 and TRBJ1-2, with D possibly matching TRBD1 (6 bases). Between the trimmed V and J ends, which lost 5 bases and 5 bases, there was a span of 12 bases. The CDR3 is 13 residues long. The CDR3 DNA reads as TGTGCCAGCAGTGTCGACAGGTGGTATGGCTACACCTTC. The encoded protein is CASSVDRWYGYTF.

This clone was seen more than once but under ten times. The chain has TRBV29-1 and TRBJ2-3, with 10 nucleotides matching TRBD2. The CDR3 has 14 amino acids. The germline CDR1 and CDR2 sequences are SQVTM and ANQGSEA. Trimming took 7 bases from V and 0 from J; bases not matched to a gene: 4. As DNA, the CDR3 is TGCAGCGGAAGCGGGAGGGGTAGCACAGATACGCAGTATTTT. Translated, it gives CSGSGRGSTDTQYF.

CDR3 amino acids: CASSEATDSLPYGYTF. The CDR3 DNA is TGTGCCAGCAGTGAAGCAACGGACAGCCTTCCTTATGGCTACACCTTC. The chain links TRBV2 to TRBJ1-2; the D gene is possibly TRBD1 (6 bases). With 0 bases removed from V and 5 bases from J, the gap between germline ends came to 16 bases. Per germline, CDR1 SNHLY and CDR2 FYNNEI. This CDR3 is built from 16 residues.

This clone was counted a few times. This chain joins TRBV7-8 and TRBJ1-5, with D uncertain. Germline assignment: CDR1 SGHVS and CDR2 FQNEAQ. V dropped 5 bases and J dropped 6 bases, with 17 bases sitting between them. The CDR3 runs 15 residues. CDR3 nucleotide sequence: TGTGCCAGCAGCCCCCTGAGAGGGAGAGGTCAGCCCCAGCATTTT. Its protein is CASSPLRGRGQPQHF.

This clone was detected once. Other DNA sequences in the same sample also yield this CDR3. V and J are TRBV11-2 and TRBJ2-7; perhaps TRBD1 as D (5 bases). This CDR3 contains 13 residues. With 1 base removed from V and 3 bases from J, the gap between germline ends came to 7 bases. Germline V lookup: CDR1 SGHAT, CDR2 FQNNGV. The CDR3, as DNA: TGTGCCAGCAGCTTAGGACAGCTCTACGAGCAGTACTTC. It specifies CASSLGQLYEQYF.

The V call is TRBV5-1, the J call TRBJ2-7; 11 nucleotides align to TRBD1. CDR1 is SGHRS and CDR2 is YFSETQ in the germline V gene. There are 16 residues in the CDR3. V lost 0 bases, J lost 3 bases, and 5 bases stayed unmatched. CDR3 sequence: CASSLGTGGVFYEQYF. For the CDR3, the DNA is TGCGCCAGCAGCTTGGGGACAGGGGGCGTGTTCTACGAGCAGTACTTC. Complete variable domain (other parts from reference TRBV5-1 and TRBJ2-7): KAGVTQTPRYLIKTRGQQVTLSCSPISGHRSVSWYQQTPGQGLQFLFEYFSETQRNKGNFPGRFSGRQFSNSRSEMNVSTLELGDSALYLCASSLGTGGVFYEQYFGPGTRLTVT.

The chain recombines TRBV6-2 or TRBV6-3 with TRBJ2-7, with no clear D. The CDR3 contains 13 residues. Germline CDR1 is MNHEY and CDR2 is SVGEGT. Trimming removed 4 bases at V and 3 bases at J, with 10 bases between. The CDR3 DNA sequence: TGTGCCAGCAGTTGGGATCCATACTACGAGCAGTACTTC. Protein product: CASSWDPYYEQYF.

The CDR3 loop is CASSPGGHGNTIYF. CDR3 DNA sequence: TGTGCCAGCAGCCCGGGGGGCCACGGAAACACCATATATTTT. The chain has TRBV13 and TRBJ1-3; possible D gene TRBD1, 6 bases. The CDR3 runs to 14 residues. Germline CDR1 PRHDT, CDR2 FYEKMQ (reference sequence). The V end lost 5 bases, the J end lost 4 bases, and 12 bases lay between the germline ends.

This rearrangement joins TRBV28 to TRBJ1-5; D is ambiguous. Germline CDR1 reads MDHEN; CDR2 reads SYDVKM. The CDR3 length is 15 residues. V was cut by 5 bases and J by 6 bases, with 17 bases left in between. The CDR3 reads CASSPPGRAGQPQHF. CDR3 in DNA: TGTGCCAGCAGTCCCCCGGGTAGGGCGGGTCAGCCCCAGCATTTT.

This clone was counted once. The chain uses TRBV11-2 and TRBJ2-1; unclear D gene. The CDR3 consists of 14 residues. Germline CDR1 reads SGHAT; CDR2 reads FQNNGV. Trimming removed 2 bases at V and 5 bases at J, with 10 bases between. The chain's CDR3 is CASSLRQVNNEQFF. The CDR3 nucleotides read TGTGCCAGCAGCTTACGCCAGGTCAACAATGAGCAGTTCTTC.

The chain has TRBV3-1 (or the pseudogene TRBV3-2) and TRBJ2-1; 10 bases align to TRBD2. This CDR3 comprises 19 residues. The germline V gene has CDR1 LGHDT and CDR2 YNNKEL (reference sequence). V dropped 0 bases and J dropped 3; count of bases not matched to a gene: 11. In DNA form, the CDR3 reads TGTGCCAGCAGCCAAGATGGGCTAGCGGGAGAGGAGATCTACAATGAGCAGTTCTTC. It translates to CASSQDGLAGEEIYNEQFF.